One and the same sample provided the 30 T cell receptor beta chains below, sequenced in a study of blood T cell repertoires in COVID-19 (dated by TCRdb to the early 2020s). Library generation was performed with the immunoSEQ multiplex PCR assay. TCRdb retrieved this table from immuneACCESS and kept in-frame rearrangements only. Not all clones are present; in checked studies, unresolved V genes account for under half, and no reason is known for the remainder. The sample table holds approximately 120,000 clones, of which 70% to 90% were seen once. The ten largest clonotypes hold around 1.1% of the sample. Sequencing used peripheral blood. The receptors come from a human donor in a cohort sampled during active COVID-19.

The gene calls are TRBV7-3 and TRBJ2-5; D gene ambiguous. Per germline, CDR1 SGHTA and CDR2 FQGTGA. The V and J ends lost 5 bases and 4 bases respectively, with 8 bases between them. This CDR3 contains 12 residues. CDR3 residues: CASSAPGETQYF. Here the CDR3 DNA reads TGTGCCAGCAGCGCCCCAGGAGAGACCCAGTACTTC.

CDR3 sequence: CASSRGGGGNQPQHF. CDR3 sequence (DNA): TGTGCCAGTAGTAGAGGAGGGGGGGGCAATCAGCCCCAGCATTTT. The V and J genes are TRBV19 and TRBJ1-5; D is possibly TRBD1 (6 bases). Germline CDR1 reads LNHDA; CDR2 reads SQIVND (reference sequence). The V gene lost 4 bases and the J gene lost 2 bases, with 12 bases spanning the gap. CDR3 length: 15 amino acids.

This chain uses TRBV11-3 with TRBJ2-3; a possible D gene is TRBD2 (5 bases). CDR1 is SGHNT and CDR2 is YENEEA in the germline V gene. The CDR3 is made up of 16 amino acids. Trimming left V 1 base short and J 1 base short, with 12 bases between. CDR3 protein: CASSLGGKTGTDTQYF. The CDR3 DNA reads TGTGCCAGCAGCTTAGGAGGGAAAACTGGCACAGATACGCAGTATTTT.

This clone was counted once. The rearrangement uses TRBV10-3 and TRBJ1-1; 8 bases map to TRBD1. J was trimmed by 0 bases and V by 1 base; bases with no gene match: 7. CDR1 is ENHRY and CDR2 is SYGVKD in the germline V gene. This CDR3 is built from 17 residues. This CDR3 is CAISEYTGTGVNTEAFF. The CDR3 DNA is TGTGCCATCAGTGAGTACACCGGGACAGGAGTGAACACTGAAGCTTTCTTT.

The rearrangement uses TRBV10-3 and TRBJ1-2, with 8 bases aligning to TRBD1. CDR3 length equals 13 residues. The germline V gene has CDR1 ENHRY and CDR2 SYGVKD. The ends lost 7 bases at V and 7 bases at J; junction bases unmatched: 8. The DNA of the CDR3 is TGTGCCATCACGCCGACAGGGGCTGCTGGCTACACCTTC. Translating gives CAITPTGAAGYTF.

The chain has TRBV5-1 and TRBJ1-1; 9 bases align to TRBD1. Germline V gene sequence: CDR1 SGHRS, CDR2 YFSETQ. This CDR3 contains 15 residues. Unmatched junction bases numbered 16, after V lost 4 bases and J lost 12 bases. The CDR3 loop is CASSPEQSGQGKTFF. The CDR3, as DNA: TGCGCCAGCAGCCCCGAACAATCCGGACAGGGGAAAACTTTCTTT.

In its sample, this clone was seen once. The genes are TRBV6-5 and TRBJ2-1; 7 nucleotides agree with TRBD1. CDR1 is MNHEY and CDR2 is SVGAGI in the germline V gene. This CDR3 is built from 15 residues. V was clipped by 2 bases and J by 5 bases; unmatched bases: 6. CDR3 sequence reads: CASSYLGTAHNEQFF. As DNA, the CDR3 is TGTGCCAGCAGTTACCTTGGGACAGCGCACAATGAGCAGTTCTTC.

The CDR3 loop is CASSLGGVNQETQYF. The CDR3 DNA sequence: TGTGCCAGCAGCTTGGGGGGGGTGAATCAGGAGACCCAGTACTTC. The V and J genes are TRBV5-4 and TRBJ2-5; TRBD2 is a possible D gene (6 bases). The CDR3 extends over 15 amino acids. V was cut by 0 bases and J by 5 bases, with 14 bases left in between. Per germline, CDR1 SGHNT and CDR2 YYREEE (reference sequence).

The chain combines TRBV7-2 with TRBJ2-3; 7 positions match TRBD2. Trimming took 5 bases from V and 0 from J; bases not matched to a gene: 8. This CDR3 spans 16 amino acids. The germline V gene has CDR1 SGHTA and CDR2 FQGNSA. The CDR3 region has the DNA TGTGCCAGCAGCCTAAGCGGGGCAAAGAGCACAGATACGCAGTATTTT. Its protein is CASSLSGAKSTDTQYF.

V gene TRBV4-2 combines with J gene TRBJ2-2; 9 positions match TRBD2. The V gene end was trimmed by 3 bases and the J gene end by 0 bases; junction bases not matched to a gene: 5. The CDR3 has 17 residues. Germline CDR1 and CDR2: LGHNA and YNFKEQ. CDR3 loop: CASSHGLAGSNTGELFF. The CDR3 nucleotides are TGTGCCAGCAGCCACGGGCTAGCGGGGTCGAACACCGGGGAGCTGTTTTTT.

This chain joins TRBV29-1 and TRBJ2-3; the D gene is possibly TRBD2 (5 bases). The CDR3 covers 12 residues. V dropped 6 bases and J dropped 2 bases, with 9 bases sitting between them. Looked up from germline, CDR1 is SQVTM and CDR2 is ANQGSEA. CDR3 in amino acids: CSVDWNTDTQYF. CDR3 bases: TGCAGCGTGGACTGGAACACAGATACGCAGTATTTT.

J is TRBJ2-5 and V is TRBV6-1; 9 nucleotides line up with TRBD2. The CDR3 is 15 residues long. Germline CDR1 MNHNS, CDR2 SASEGT. V lost 0 bases to trimming and J lost 5 bases; unmatched junction nucleotides: 4. In nucleotides, the CDR3 is TGTGCCAGCAGTGAAGCTAGCGGGGGCCCGGAGACCCAGTACTTC. As protein: CASSEASGGPETQYF.

The CDR3 protein is CASNPGLRYNEQFF. The CDR3 bases are TGTGCCAGCAACCCGGGACTGCGTTACAATGAGCAGTTCTTC. V is TRBV6-2 or TRBV6-3 and J is TRBJ2-1; the D gene is possibly TRBD2 (6 bases). This CDR3 has 14 amino acids. Germline-derived CDR1 and CDR2 are MNHEY and SVGEGT. V was pared by 7 bases and J by 4 bases, with 14 bases between.

This sequence joins TRBV7-9 and TRBJ2-6; 12 bases agree with TRBD1. J gave up 11 bases and V 1 base, and 3 bases lay outside the gene matches. This CDR3 spans 15 amino acids. In germline, CDR1 is SEHNR, CDR2 FQNEAQ (reference sequence). Here the CDR3 reads CASSLGGTGGYVLTF. In DNA form, the CDR3 reads TGTGCCAGCAGCTTAGGGGGGACAGGGGGCTACGTCCTGACTTTC. Supplemented by reference TRBV7-9 and TRBJ2-6, the full variable domain reads DTGVSQNPRHKITKRGQNVTFRCDPISEHNRLYWYRQTLGQGPEFLTYFQNEAQLEKSRLLSDRFSAERPKGSFSTLEIQRTEQGDSAMYLCASSLGGTGGYVLTFGAGSRLTVL.

CDR3 nucleotides: TGCGCCAGCAGTCCCTCCGGGGGTAATTCACCCCTCCACTTT. As protein: CASSPSGGNSPLHF. The V and J genes are TRBV5-1 and TRBJ1-6; tentative D call: TRBD1 (5 bases). This CDR3 spans 14 amino acids. Germline V lookup: CDR1 SGHRS, CDR2 YFSETQ. V lost 5 bases and J 6 bases, leaving 12 bases between the germline ends.

The chain joins TRBV7-9 to TRBJ2-5; D remains unclear. CDR3 size: 15 residues. The germline V gene has CDR1 SEHNR and CDR2 FQNEAQ (reference sequence). The ends were cut back, 2 bases at V and 1 base at J, with 11 bases in the middle. The CDR3 DNA reads as TGTGCCAGCAGCTTATACCTAGTTACCCAAGAGACCCAGTACTTC. This sequence encodes CASSLYLVTQETQYF.

This clone was seen only a few times. The gene calls are TRBV7-6 and TRBJ1-1, with unresolved D. V lost 0 bases, J lost 1 base, and 6 bases lay in between. Germline CDR1 and CDR2: SGHVS and FNYEAQ. The length of the CDR3 is 14 residues. The DNA for the CDR3 is TGTGCCAGCAGCTTAGCTGAGGGGAACACTGAAGCTTTCTTT. Translation: CASSLAEGNTEAFF.

CDR3 sequence (DNA): TGTGCCAGCAGTTCCCTAGCGGGAGTCGCCGGGGAGCTGTTTTTT. It codes for CASSSLAGVAGELFF. The chain uses TRBV6-5 and TRBJ2-2, with TRBD2 identical over 10 bases. In germline, CDR1 is MNHEY, CDR2 SVGAGI. V lost 4 bases and J lost 6; bases outside the gene matches: 5. CDR3 size: 15 residues.

This clone was counted a single time. This sequence joins TRBV9 and TRBJ1-6; D not resolved. This CDR3 region has 17 residues. In germline, CDR1 is SGDLS, CDR2 YYNGEE. V lost 0 bases, J lost 0 bases, and 10 bases lay in between. The DNA for the CDR3 is TGTGCCAGCAGCGTAGAGGCAACTAGCTCCTATAATTCACCCCTCCACTTT. Its translation is CASSVEATSSYNSPLHF. Variable domain in full (rest from reference TRBV9 and TRBJ1-6): DSGVTQTPKHLITATGQRVTLRCSPRSGDLSVYWYQQSLDQGLQFLIQYYNGEERAKGNILERFSAQQFPDLHSELNLSSLELGDSALYFCASSVEATSSYNSPLHFGNGTRLTVT.

This chain connects TRBV28 to TRBJ2-7; 7 bases map to TRBD2. In germline, CDR1 is MDHEN, CDR2 SYDVKM. The CDR3 spans 14 residues. J was trimmed by 4 bases and V by 3 bases; bases with no gene match: 6. CDR3 in amino acids: CASSFWGGSYEQYF. The CDR3 nucleotides are TGTGCCAGCAGTTTTTGGGGCGGGAGTTACGAGCAGTACTTC.

The rearrangement links TRBV13 to TRBJ1-2; possible D gene TRBD1, 5 bases. Germline V gene data show CDR1 as PRHDT and CDR2 as FYEKMQ (reference sequence). Trimming stripped 5 bases from V and 8 bases from J, with 15 bases between. This CDR3 region has 13 residues. The CDR3: CASSAGRGYGYTF. Written as DNA, the CDR3 is TGTGCCAGCAGCGCGGGGAGGGGTTACGGCTACACCTTC. The whole variable domain, remainder taken from reference TRBV13 and TRBJ1-2, is AAGVIQSPRHLIKEKRETATLKCYPIPRHDTVYWYQQGPGQDPQFLISFYEKMQSDKGSIPDRFSAQQFSDYHSELNMSSLELGDSALYFCASSAGRGYGYTFGSGTRLTVV.

In this sample, this clone turned up once. The DNA of the CDR3 is TGTGCCAGCAGCCCCTCGGGGAGCACTGAAGCTTTCTTT. Encoded protein: CASSPSGSTEAFF. This rearrangement joins TRBV6-5 to TRBJ1-1; D not certain. Germline V gives CDR1 MNHEY, CDR2 SVGAGI. Trimming took off 6 bases at V and 4 bases at J, with 12 bases between the two ends. The CDR3 length is 13 residues.

The chain joins TRBV23-1 to TRBJ1-6, with 10 nucleotides matching TRBD1. TRBV23-1 is an ORF, and what it does is uncertain. The CDR3 runs 19 residues. The J segment lost 8 bases and the V segment lost 0 bases, leaving 13 bases of the junction unmatched. CDR3 residues: CASSQSSPLNGTGDSPLHF. CDR3 sequence (DNA): TGCGCCAGCAGTCAATCAAGCCCCTTAAACGGGACAGGGGATTCACCCCTCCACTTT.

The V call is TRBV4-1, the J call TRBJ1-2; 9 bases fit TRBD1. The ends lost 4 bases at V and 7 bases at J; junction bases unmatched: 13. The CDR3 runs to 16 residues. Germline V gene lookup returns CDR1 MGHRA and CDR2 YSYEKL. The CDR3 sequence is CASSPYEGQGLGGYTF. The CDR3 DNA reads as TGCGCCAGCAGCCCCTATGAAGGACAGGGGTTAGGTGGCTACACCTTC.

This sequence joins TRBV7-3 and TRBJ2-6, with D possibly TRBD2 on 5 matching bases. There are 16 residues in the CDR3. CDR1 SGHTA and CDR2 FQGTGA come from the germline V gene. Trimming took 4 bases from V and 0 from J, leaving 10 bases between them. CDR3 nucleotides: TGTGCCAGCAGCTCCCGGGGAGCCTCTGGGGCCAACGTCCTGACTTTC. This translates into CASSSRGASGANVLTF. Based on the CDR3 plus reference TRBV7-3 and TRBJ2-6, the full variable domain is GAGVSQTPSNKVTEKGKYVELRCDPISGHTALYWYRQSLGQGPEFLIYFQGTGAADDSGLPNDRFFAVRPEGSVSTLKIQRTERGDSAVYLCASSSRGASGANVLTFGAGSRLTVL.

This rearrangement joins TRBV7-9 to TRBJ1-4, with 7 bases fitting TRBD1. The CDR3 covers 14 residues. The ends lost 5 bases at V and 5 bases at J; junction bases unmatched: 5. CDR1 and CDR2 from the germline V gene are SEHNR and FQNEAQ (reference sequence). CDR3 DNA sequence: TGTGCCAGCAGCCGGGACAGCTTAAATGAAAAACTGTTTTTT. It codes for CASSRDSLNEKLFF. The full variable domain, its missing parts supplied by reference TRBV7-9 and TRBJ1-4, is DTGVSQNPRHKITKRGQNVTFRCDPISEHNRLYWYRQTLGQGPEFLTYFQNEAQLEKSRLLSDRFSAERPKGSFSTLEIQRTEQGDSAMYLCASSRDSLNEKLFFGSGTQLSVL.

This sequence joins TRBV5-6 and TRBJ2-4; 8 positions agree with TRBD2. There are 16 residues in the CDR3. The trim removed 4 bases at V and 5 bases at J, leaving 11 bases unmatched. Looked up from germline, CDR1 is SGHDT and CDR2 is YYEEEE. The chain's CDR3 is CASSTKGAGDQNIQYF. CDR3 DNA: TGTGCCAGCAGCACCAAGGGAGCGGGGGACCAAAACATTCAGTACTTC. The full variable domain, its missing parts supplied by reference TRBV5-6 and TRBJ2-4, is DAGVTQSPTHLIKTRGQQVTLRCSPKSGHDTVSWYQQALGQGPQFIFQYYEEEERQRGNFPDRFSGHQFPNYSSELNVNALLLGDSALYLCASSTKGAGDQNIQYFGAGTRLSVL.

The genes are TRBV3-1 (or the pseudogene TRBV3-2) and TRBJ2-7; tentatively, D is TRBD1 (5 bases). Trimming pared 6 bases from V and 3 bases from J, leaving 9 bases between. CDR1 LGHDT and CDR2 YNNKEL come from the germline V gene (reference sequence). The CDR3 has 12 amino acids. The CDR3 nucleotides are TGTGCCAGCAGGGGGCTAGGCTACGAGCAGTACTTC. This codes for CASRGLGYEQYF.

The genes are TRBV24-1 and TRBJ1-5; TRBD1 matches at 11 bases. The CDR3 has 19 residues. V shed 4 bases, J shed 0 bases, and the junction held 10 bases outside the gene matches. Germline V lookup: CDR1 KGHDR, CDR2 SFDVKD. The CDR3 DNA is TGTGCCACCAGTGACCCTACCGGGACAGGGGGAGCTAGCAATCAGCCCCAGCATTTT. Protein: CATSDPTGTGGASNQPQHF.

This chain joins TRBV19 and TRBJ1-4, with D tentatively TRBD1 (5 bases). The V gene lost 7 bases and the J gene lost 4 bases, with 19 bases spanning the gap. This CDR3 is built from 16 residues. CDR1 and CDR2 from the germline V gene are LNHDA and SQIVND (reference sequence). CDR3 nucleotides: TGTGCCAGTAAGGGCCGATCCGGCAGGGTTAATGAAAAACTGTTTTTT. Protein: CASKGRSGRVNEKLFF.